This TCR beta chain was profiled in a study of cytomegalovirus exposure and HLA in healthy donors. Study-wide points: Most of the TCR beta V segments (in an earlier analysis) were productive either about 90% or about 30% of the time. Whilst most TCR sequences proved rare, a subset of public TCRs occurred across many donors.

For this clone: Its antigen is currently unknown.

Germline-derived CDR1 and CDR2 are SGHRS and YFSETQ. Deletions cut 0 bases from V and 5 bases from J, with 12 bases between. The CDR3 is 14 residues long. The PCR used 60 Vbeta and 13 Jbeta primers. Assay: immunoSEQ multiplex PCR; the TCRdb copy retains only in-frame clones and omits some. The data show 160,000 or so clones, roughly two thirds seen once. The sample consisted of PBMCs. This TCR was recovered from a woman between 25 and 40 years old in good health and CMV-seronegative. This chain uses TRBV5-1 with TRBJ2-7; D may be TRBD1 (6 bases). CDR3 nucleotide sequence: TGCGCCAGCAGCTTGGGTGGGGGCTCTCACGAGCAGTACTTC. Its translation: CASSLGGGSHEQYF.